This TCR beta chain was identified in a study of cytomegalovirus exposure and HLA in healthy donors (dated by TCRdb to 2015 to 2018). With regard to the full study: According to an earlier analysis of a few hundred of the donors, roughly 180 million T cells yielded roughly 100 million unique TCR beta sequences and 276 Gb of sequence data. The study used immunosequencing to profile the T cell repertoires of approximately 630 subjects and linked those repertoires to cytomegalovirus serostatus. Of the roughly 410 genotyped donors, 75% to 85% were placed in the genetic ancestry cluster associated with self-reported Caucasian donors. Both class I and class II loci were covered by HLA typing, at four-digit resolution. All discovery cohort repertoires had been generated using a single sequencing platform. In the later analysis, no new phenotypic data were used to find candidate immune exposures; instead, reliance was placed on TCR beta sequences and their occurrence across donors. To decide whether each TCR beta V gene segment behaved as functional or pseudogenic, an earlier analysis of 587 of the donors relied on high-throughput TCR beta sequencing. Across 398 genotyped donors of the cohort, an average of roughly 250,000 unique TCR beta nucleotide sequences per donor were sequenced, and roughly 17% of those sequences were non-productive. Typing coverage varied by locus: roughly 629-640 donors for A, B, C, DRB1 and DQB1; 500 to 550 for DQA1; about 570 for DPA1; roughly 470 for DPB1. To study patterns of TCR occurrence, a later analysis re-analyzed previously published TCR beta repertoires from around 700 donors and added high-resolution HLA genotyping. The study combined high-throughput TCR immunosequencing, statistical association of individual TCRs with disease status, and machine learning to predict cytomegalovirus infection status. The study was designed to test whether signatures of past pathogen exposure could be identified by cataloging public T cell receptors. Genome-wide SNP genotypes for about 65% of the 666 donors were used in a later genetic analysis, which treated that subset as a discovery cohort. Donor age, sex, ethnicity and CMV serostatus were compiled alongside the repertoire data. An early release covering roughly 600 HLA-typed donors comprised about 310 gigabases of sequencing data and approximately 80 million unique TCR sequences. About five DR-DQ haplotypes were handled as single units for association and clustering, since linkage in the cohort was strong. Along with the approximately 600-subject first cohort, a separate validation cohort of approximately 110 different subjects was used.

CDR1 and CDR2 are drawn from the germline V gene: SGHVS, FNYEAQ. The junction shows trimming of 1 base on V and 0 bases on J, plus 6 bases between the germline ends. Taken from cysteine to phenylalanine, the CDR3 has 15 residues. Only the CDR3 DNA stays, 45 bases, in frame from base 1. The cohort was made up of under 800 healthy bone marrow donors. All cohort members were sampled while nominally healthy, although unrecorded immune exposures were likely present. The donor was CMV seropositive and was included in the group of approximately 310 seropositive cohort members. A peripheral blood sample was provided by each donor, and peripheral blood mononuclear cells were used for TCR beta sequencing. Genomic DNA was extracted from the blood cell samples with the Qiagen DNeasy Blood Extraction Kit. Comment on this clone: There is no known antigen for this receptor. No base quality values were provided; no much bigger clone lies one nucleotide off.

The full study reports these points: Linkage disequilibrium might explain the correlated functional status among segregating V segments, but an unknown experimental factor could not be ruled out. Sequencing depth was assumed to be roughly uniform across donors in the presence/absence analyses, though that assumption may not hold. In both the original and validation cohorts, the classifier was reported to diagnose cytomegalovirus status with high specificity and sensitivity. Because some donors lacked HLA typing at each locus, the association tests relied only on the typed subset. A few of the identified cytomegalovirus-associated TCR beta chains were confirmed in vitro to be specific for cytomegalovirus antigens. A total of roughly 160 TCR beta chains were listed by the study as associated with cytomegalovirus. Only TCR beta chains were sequenced in this cohort, and the absence of alpha or paired-chain data limited detectable features. Most CMV-associated TCR beta chains appeared to be HLA-restricted in a later analysis, and the HLA associations seemed to be driven largely by CMV exposure. Some IMGT-functional V segments, including TRBV6-2 and TRBV6-3, could not be told apart with the 87-base-pair reads, so those segments were excluded. In an earlier analysis of under 600 of the donors, most TCR beta V segments were observed in productive rearrangements about 87% or about 30% of the time, broadly matching IMGT annotations. A further reported finding was that TCR beta sequences accurately predicted the HLA-A and HLA-B alleles for most subjects in the first cohort. An association between a missense DCLRE1C variant and V-gene and J-gene trimming of TCR beta chains was found in a later genetic analysis and replicated in an independent cohort. The only immune exposure information available for the cohort was CMV serostatus. In a later analysis, 16,951 TCR beta sequences were associated with specific HLA alleles at a false discovery rate of 0.05. It was suggested by the authors that the approach could potentially be generalized to other disease states and immunological phenotypes. In a later analysis, the rate of TCR association differed among HLA loci, with DRB1 alleles having the most associated TCRs and HLA-C alleles having the fewest. The sequencing pipeline was judged likely to have produced a cluster of highly shared sequence variants as a technical artifact. In a later analysis, several top co-occurrence clusters were reported to appear linked to parvovirus B19, influenza, CMV and Epstein-Barr virus. In a later analysis, HLA-associated TCR beta chains showed more clonal expansion and lower generation probabilities than non-associated chains that were equally common. Over 15 rarely observed V segments, including chromosome 9 orphons, were excluded from the earlier analysis of a few hundred of the donors because counts were too low. In a later genetic analysis, fewer N-insertions in productive TCRs were reported among donors in an Asian-associated ancestry cluster than the roughly 670-donor mean. When HLA alleles, especially DR and DQ, strongly co-occurred, attributing TCR associations to individual alleles was difficult. Across donors, most TCR sequences were observed very rarely, whereas some public TCRs were present in many individuals.

Library preparation used the immunoSEQ multiplex PCR assay. A mixture of 60 forward primers for TCR Vbeta segments and 13 reverse primers for TCR Jbeta segments was used in the multiplex PCR. A multiplex PCR assay on genomic DNA amplified the CDR3 region of rearranged TCR beta genes. The Illumina HiSeq System was used to sequence the amplified TCR beta libraries as 87-base-pair reads. The authors' analysis ran thus. A later analysis tallied 75 million to 95 million unique TCR beta chains across the 666 repertoires, and some 10 million of those chains were shared by two or more donors. Raw reads were error-corrected and collapsed into unique sequences with a nearest-neighbor algorithm that merged closely related sequences to remove PCR and sequencing errors. V, D and J gene segments were assigned by aligning CDR3 sequences to IMGT reference sequences. Each retained sequence needed at least a six-nucleotide match to both a V gene segment and a J gene segment. Rearrangements were called productive when the CDR3 lacked stop codons and stayed in frame with V and J; all others were non-productive. Following IMGT convention, CDR3 was defined as the stretch from the second conserved V-encoded cysteine to the conserved J-encoded phenylalanine. In an earlier analysis of more than 550 of the donors, sequences lacking an unambiguous match to a single V gene segment were excluded. An earlier analysis of roughly 590 of the donors called V segments functional above 56.7% productive rearrangements and segregating when the between-donor standard deviation exceeded 5%. A statistical classification framework was developed to diagnose cytomegalovirus status using the catalog of TCR beta chain sequences. In a later analysis, V and J genes were assigned by comparing TCR nucleotide sequences against IMGT/GENE-DB human TR gene sequences. The TCRdist pipeline was used in a later analysis to assign CDR3 sequences and most-parsimonious VDJ recombination scenarios. In a later analysis, each TCR beta chain was defined by its CDR3 amino acid sequence together with its V-gene family, and reads lacking a unique V-gene family were excluded. To address suspected cross-contamination and a sequencing artifact, a later analysis removed under 600 highly shared, low-generation-probability nucleotide sequences. A later analysis calculated a clonal expansion index for each public chain from normalized within-repertoire ranks of inferred template counts. A later analysis computed generation probabilities with a VDJ recombination model fitted to out-of-frame rearrangements, and checked the results against IGoR. In a later analysis, TCR-TCR, TCR-HLA and TCR-CMV co-occurrence was scored with hypergeometric tests, and a repertoire-size bias correction was applied to TCR pairs. In a later analysis, false discovery rates were estimated by permuting HLA or CMV assignments 20 times. A later analysis grouped co-occurring TCRs with DBSCAN, adding TCRdist sequence similarity when clustering within HLA-allele-positive subsets. Co-occurrence clustering excluded repertoires with fewer than 30,000 or more than 120,000 public chains, plus five with anomalous nucleotide sharing. Entries here come from immuneACCESS through TCRdb and include only in-frame sequences with V and J called. Some clones fail to appear in such tables; in the studies checked, an unresolved V gene covers under half of the shortfall, and the cause of the remainder is unknown. Clone size and V and J calls were adopted from that table, with D and trimming inferred from the DNA. This sample gives fewer than 200,000 clones in total; about 75% of them show up just once. The leading ten clones occupy roughly 7.4% of the sample.

Here the chain combines TRBV7-6 and TRBJ1-4; the D gene identity is not certain. The sequence was collected from a male donor in good health and CMV-seropositive. The sequenced material came from PBMCs. The DNA sequence is as follows: TGTGCCAGCAGCTTAGACTCCTCAACTAATGAAAAACTGTTTTTT. Its protein reads: CASSLDSSTNEKLFF.